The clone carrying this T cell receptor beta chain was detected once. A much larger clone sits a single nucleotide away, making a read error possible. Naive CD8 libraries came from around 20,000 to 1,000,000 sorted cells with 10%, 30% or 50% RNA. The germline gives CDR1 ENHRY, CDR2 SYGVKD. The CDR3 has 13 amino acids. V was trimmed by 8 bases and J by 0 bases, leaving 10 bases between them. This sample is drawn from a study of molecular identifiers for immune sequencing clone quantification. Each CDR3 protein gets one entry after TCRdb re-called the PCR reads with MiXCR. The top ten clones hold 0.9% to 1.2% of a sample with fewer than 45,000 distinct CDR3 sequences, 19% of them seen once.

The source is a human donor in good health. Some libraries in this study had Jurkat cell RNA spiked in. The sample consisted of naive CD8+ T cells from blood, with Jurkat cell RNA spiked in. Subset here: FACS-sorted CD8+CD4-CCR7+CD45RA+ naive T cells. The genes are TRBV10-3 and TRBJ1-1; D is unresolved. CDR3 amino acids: CAILADMNTEAFF. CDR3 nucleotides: TGTGCCATCCTAGCAGATATGAACACTGAAGCTTTCTTT.